This TCR beta chain was retrieved from a study of spatial heterogeneity in lung cancer. Study-wide background: TCR transcript counts in tumor regions correlated strongly with a T cell module score from matched bulk RNA-seq.

Findings and limits, study-wide: Coverage of tumor T cells, an estimated figure, was approximately 7% for alpha and approximately 13% for beta chains. Within tumors, counts of expanded alpha and beta TCRs tracked tumor mutation counts.

This clonotype was seen at least ten times. Its antigen is still unknown. Trimming removed 1 base at V and 3 bases at J, with 10 bases between. There are 14 residues in the CDR3. The V gene's germline CDR1 is SEHNR and CDR2 FQNEAQ (reference sequence). Individually, TCR cDNA molecules were each labelled with a unique molecular identifier. TCRdb re-derived calls from the 5' RACE reads in MiXCR, one entry per CDR3 protein. The sample yields under 8,000 distinct CDR3 sequences, 12% seen once. Time point specified: sample taken at primary tumor resection. Unsorted samples of tumor, nontumor lung or frozen PBMC had their whole RNA sequenced.

Sample: lung tumor tissue, taken at surgery. V usage is TRBV7-9 and J usage is TRBJ2-7, with D perhaps matching TRBD2 (5 bases). This receptor was taken from a male donor with early-stage non-small cell lung cancer. This CDR3 reads CASSLGAELYEQYF. The CDR3 DNA reads as TGTGCCAGCAGCTTAGGAGCGGAGCTCTACGAGCAGTACTTC.